The present entry profiles one T cell receptor beta chain with its context. At one end, the junction sequence differs from germline, possibly due to a read error. This sample is drawn from a study of shared clonotypes between healthy human individuals. In germline, CDR1 is MDHEN, CDR2 SYDVKM. The CDR3 is 18 amino acids. As handled by the study authors: Junction-only immunoSEQ sequences carried no quality scores, so filtering differed. The method was immunoSEQ multiplex PCR; TCRdb's version includes in-frame clones alone and lacks a portion of them. The DNA was the basis for D and trimming; V, J and clone size are from that table. The sample lists 400,000 to 550,000 clones; around three quarters were seen once. Each unsorted sample relied on around 100 million PBMCs as its source of genomic DNA.

The gene calls are TRBV28 and TRBJ2-5; TRBD1 agrees at 7 bases. Sequencing was carried out using PBMCs. The origin of this receptor is a woman in her 40s in good health. Some clones in this sample may be carry-over from other donors' samples. Here the CDR3 reads CASSPIYDSRGRLEAQYF. DNA of the CDR3: TGTGCCAGCAGTCCAATTTACGACTCAAGGGGGCGGTTAGAGGCCCAGTACTTC.